This record covers a single T cell receptor beta chain. V was cut by 5 bases and J by 5 bases, with 15 bases left in between. The CDR3 is 14 amino acids. Together with a sample-barcoded 5' primer, a J-beta primer mix was included in a second PCR lasting 7 to 11 cycles. MiXCR, applied by TCRdb to the 5' RACE reads, yields one record per CDR3 protein. This sample carries 650,000 to 1,000,000 distinct CDR3 sequences, about 37% of them seen once, and the ten largest clones take around 13%. These data are taken from a study of blood T cells in healthy people across ages. The source material was blood. This TCR derives from a man aged 18 to 29 in good health. The chain has TRBV12-3 or TRBV12-4 and TRBJ1-2; possible D gene TRBD1, 5 bases. Here the CDR3 DNA reads TGTGCCAGCAGTAACACGGGGGATTGGTATGGCTACACCTTC. This gives the protein CASSNTGDWYGYTF.